This T cell receptor (beta chain) was recovered during a study of CD8 T cells in Susac syndrome. RNA was extracted with the RNeasy kit, and a quantity of about 0.45 to 1 ug was reverse transcribed using random hexamers. TCRdb ran MiXCR on the immunoSEQ multiplex PCR reads and lists one entry per CDR3 protein. The table includes about 200,000 distinct CDR3 sequences, approximately 95% detected once. Germline V gives CDR1 SEHNR, CDR2 FQNEAQ (reference sequence). This CDR3 contains 12 residues. Trimming removed 8 bases at V and 8 bases at J, with 13 bases between. The sample was CD4+ T cells from PBMCs. This chain connects TRBV7-9 to TRBJ1-3; tentative D call: TRBD1 (6 bases). This TCR came from a human donor in good health. CDR3 residues: CASRGLGDTIYF. The CDR3 DNA follows: TGTGCCAGCCGGGGGCTTGGTGACACCATATATTTT.